These 21 T cell receptor beta chains were sequenced from one sample in a study of T cells in Graves' hyperthyroidism and ophthalmopathy. RNA transcripts served as the template for amplifying TCR beta CDR3 regions. An initial round of RT-PCR targeting the TCR CDR3 relied on the HTBI primer set. One entry per CDR3 protein results from TCRdb running MiXCR on the multiplex PCR reads. The sample records 550,000 to 800,000 distinct CDR3 sequences, about 15% being singletons. The material sequenced was blood. These receptors were taken from a man in his late teens or twenties with Graves' hyperthyroidism.

Of note for this clonotype: Possible read error: a much larger clone is one base away. This rearrangement joins TRBV12-3 or TRBV12-4 to TRBJ2-6; D not resolved. This CDR3 comprises 18 residues. The CDR3 nucleotides are TGTGCCGGCAGTTCAATACCCAATGCTTGGTCTGGGGCCAACGTCCTGACTTTC. Amino acids: CAGSSIPNAWSGANVLTF.

This clonotype showed up many times. J is TRBJ1-1 and V is TRBV20-1, with TRBD1 as a possible D gene (5 bases). Per germline, CDR1 DFQATT and CDR2 SNEGSKA (reference sequence). The CDR3 runs to 13 residues. V lost 6 bases and J 1 base, leaving 12 bases between the germline ends. As DNA, the CDR3 is TGCAGTGCGACCGGGACGGGGAACACTGAAGCTTTCTTT. It translates to CSATGTGNTEAFF.

This clonotype showed up many times. This chain connects TRBV28 to TRBJ1-2, with TRBD1 as a possible D gene (6 bases). V was trimmed by 7 bases and J by 4 bases, leaving 19 bases between them. Germline CDR1 MDHEN, CDR2 SYDVKM. This CDR3 is built from 15 residues. CDR3 coding DNA: TGTGCCAGCACATACATGGGGGGGCAAACCTATGGCTACACCTTC. Amino acids: CASTYMGGQTYGYTF.

The chain carries TRBV7-9 and TRBJ2-3; 7 bases are shared with TRBD2. This CDR3 contains 17 residues. Losses at the gene ends were 1 base for V and 3 bases for J; bases not matched to a gene: 10. From germline, CDR1 is SEHNR and CDR2 FQNEAQ (reference sequence). The DNA for the CDR3 is TGTGCCAGCAGCTTAGGGGGACCAGCGGGATTTACAGATACGCAGTATTTT. Translated, it gives CASSLGGPAGFTDTQYF. The entire variable domain, with the rest obtained from reference TRBV7-9 and TRBJ2-3, is as follows: DTGVSQNPRHKITKRGQNVTFRCDPISEHNRLYWYRQTLGQGPEFLTYFQNEAQLEKSRLLSDRFSAERPKGSFSTLEIQRTEQGDSAMYLCASSLGGPAGFTDTQYFGPGTRLTVL.

V is TRBV4-3 and J is TRBJ2-2; the D gene is possibly TRBD1 (6 bases). The CDR3 covers 17 residues. Trimming pared 3 bases from V and 2 bases from J, leaving 16 bases between. Germline V gives CDR1 LGHNA, CDR2 YSLEER. The CDR3 coding sequence is TGCGCCAGCAGCCAGGCTCCAGGGGTCTCCAACACCGGGGAGCTGTTTTTT. Amino acid sequence: CASSQAPGVSNTGELFF.

This chain links TRBV19 with TRBJ2-2, with D possibly TRBD2 on 6 matching bases. Germline V CDR1 and CDR2: LNHDA, SQIVND (reference sequence). There are 14 residues in the CDR3. V shed 10 bases and J shed 3 bases, with 15 bases lying between them. For the CDR3, the DNA is TGTGCCACCACGGGGGTAGCCCACACCGGGGAGCTGTTTTTT. It codes for CATTGVAHTGELFF.

This clonotype was detected ten times or more. The V call is TRBV2, the J call TRBJ1-1; D is possibly TRBD1 (6 bases). The V gene lost 7 bases and the J gene lost 1 base, with 10 bases spanning the gap. There are 13 residues in the CDR3. The germline gives CDR1 SNHLY, CDR2 FYNNEI. In DNA, the CDR3 is TGTGCCAGCACCCGGACAGCGAACACTGAAGCTTTCTTT. It codes for CASTRTANTEAFF.

This clonotype was detected ten times or more. The rearrangement links TRBV20-1 to TRBJ2-5; TRBD1 matches at 7 bases. V shed 5 bases and J 5 bases; nucleotides not matched to a gene: 5. This CDR3 has 12 amino acids. The germline gives CDR1 DFQATT, CDR2 SNEGSKA (reference sequence). The CDR3 nucleotides read TGCAGTGCTCTAACAGGGGACGAGACCCAGTACTTC. It codes for CSALTGDETQYF.

This clonotype was seen repeatedly, ten times or more. The J gene is TRBJ2-1, the V gene TRBV7-3, with TRBD2 as a possible D gene (6 bases). The CDR3 is made up of 16 amino acids. V lost 4 bases to trimming and J lost 7 bases, with 20 bases between them. Germline lookup yields CDR1 SGHTA and CDR2 FQGTGA. CDR3 nucleotide sequence: TGTGCCAGCAGCTACCGGGGGAGTTGGGTGGGGAATGAGCAGTTCTTC. This sequence encodes CASSYRGSWVGNEQFF.

This clonotype was counted many times. The gene calls are TRBV7-2 and TRBJ2-7; TRBD2 aligns across 9 bases. Looked up from germline, CDR1 is SGHTA and CDR2 is FQGNSA. The CDR3 consists of 15 residues. The V and J ends lost 5 bases and 4 bases, in that order; junction bases with no gene match: 9. In DNA, the CDR3 is TGTGCCAGCAGCGTTGCGGGGGGGGGGCGATACGAGCAGTACTTC. As protein: CASSVAGGGRYEQYF.

The chain joins TRBV11-2 to TRBJ2-1; D remains unclear. CDR3 length: 12 amino acids. Trimming cost V 0 bases and J 10 bases, with 7 bases left between them. CDR1 and CDR2 (germline): SGHAT, FQNNGV. This CDR3 reads CASSLESGEQFF. CDR3 DNA: TGTGCCAGCAGCTTAGAGTCCGGGGAGCAGTTCTTC.

Only a few counts were recorded for this clonotype. The rearrangement uses TRBV19 and TRBJ2-7; 7 bases are a match to TRBD2. This CDR3 region has 15 residues. Germline V gene data show CDR1 as LNHDA and CDR2 as SQIVND (reference sequence). J lost 1 base, V lost 5 bases, and 8 bases had no gene match. This CDR3 reads CASSPPSGGSYEQYF. The CDR3 DNA sequence: TGTGCCAGTAGTCCTCCCTCCGGGGGGTCCTACGAGCAGTACTTC. Using reference TRBV19 and TRBJ2-7 for the parts outside the CDR3, the full variable domain is DGGITQSPKYLFRKEGQNVTLSCEQNLNHDAMYWYRQDPGQGLRLIYYSQIVNDFQKGDIAEGYSVSREKKESFPLTVTSAQKNPTAFYLCASSPPSGGSYEQYFGPGTRLTVT.

This clonotype was seen a few times. This chain connects TRBV6-1 to TRBJ2-1; TRBD1 aligns across 8 bases. CDR3 length: 15 amino acids. Trimming cost V 5 bases and J 8 bases; bases outside gene matches: 11. The germline V gene encodes CDR1 MNHNS and CDR2 SASEGT. The CDR3, as DNA: TGTGCCAGCAGTCGGAGGACAGGGAGCCTACATGAGCAGTTCTTC. Translation: CASSRRTGSLHEQFF.

This clonotype appeared a few times. The chain combines TRBV19 with TRBJ1-3; D is ambiguous. This CDR3 is 12 amino acids long. CDR1 is LNHDA, CDR2 SQIVND, per germline (reference sequence). V gave up 3 bases and J gave up 2 bases, with 2 bases separating them. The DNA for the CDR3 is TGTGCCAGTAGTATGGCTGGAAACACCATATATTTT. Its protein is CASSMAGNTIYF.

This clonotype was observed at least ten times. The chain couples TRBV4-2 to TRBJ2-5, with TRBD2 matching over 9 bases. Per the germline V gene, CDR1 is LGHNA and CDR2 is YNFKEQ. V lost 3 bases, J lost 1 base, and 0 bases stayed unmatched. The CDR3 length is 14 residues. This CDR3 reads CASSHSGGQETQYF. The DNA of the CDR3 is TGTGCCAGCAGCCATAGCGGGGGCCAAGAGACCCAGTACTTC.

At least ten counts were recorded for this clonotype. The chain employs TRBV9 and TRBJ2-7; 8 nucleotides match TRBD1. Trimming removed 4 bases from V and 3 bases from J; junction bases left unmatched: 9. There are 15 residues in the CDR3. The V gene's germline CDR1 is SGDLS and CDR2 YYNGEE. The chain's CDR3 is CASSRTWTGLYEQYF. CDR3 bases: TGTGCCAGCAGCCGGACTTGGACAGGGCTCTACGAGCAGTACTTC.

This clonotype was found many times. This sequence joins TRBV30 and TRBJ1-3; D not resolved. Per germline, CDR1 GTSNPN and CDR2 SVGIG (reference sequence). V shed 0 bases and J shed 0 bases, with 15 bases lying between them. The CDR3 consists of 17 residues. CDR3 bases: TGTGCCTGGAGTGTACCACACTTTGACGGCTCTGGAAACACCATATATTTT. It yields the protein CAWSVPHFDGSGNTIYF.

Of note for this clonotype: One end of the junction is discordant with germline, which a read error may explain. The chain is built from TRBV28 and TRBJ2-1, with 8 bases matching TRBD1. This CDR3 is built from 14 residues. CDR1 is MDHEN and CDR2 is SYDVKM in the germline V gene. The chain's CDR3 is CASSPADRVREQCF. CDR3 nucleotides: TGTGCCAGCAGTCCCGCGGACAGGGTAAGGGAGCAGTGCTTC.

This clonotype was seen at least ten times. The V call is TRBV2, the J call TRBJ1-1; no firm D call. CDR3 length equals 10 residues. Per germline, CDR1 SNHLY and CDR2 FYNNEI. CDR3 coding DNA: TGTGGAATTGTGACCACTGAAGCTTTCTTT. This translates into CGIVTTEAFF.

This clonotype occurred a few times. This chain uses TRBV24-1 with TRBJ2-5, with D perhaps given as TRBD1 or TRBD2 (5 bases each). The CDR3 loop spans 14 amino acids. V was trimmed by 2 bases and J by 3 bases, leaving 9 bases between them. Germline assignment: CDR1 KGHDR and CDR2 SFDVKD. The DNA for the CDR3 is TGTGCCACCAGTGATTGGGACGCCGAAGAGACCCAGTACTTC. Translating gives CATSDWDAEETQYF.

Many counts were recorded for this clonotype. The rearrangement links TRBV27 to TRBJ1-6; TRBD1 matches at 7 bases. Looked up from germline, CDR1 is MNHEY and CDR2 is SMNVEV (reference sequence). The CDR3 is made up of 14 amino acids. Trimming removed 10 bases from V and 5 bases from J; junction bases left unmatched: 8. The CDR3 DNA is TGTGCCAACCCGGACAGGTCTAATAATTCACCCCTCCACTTT. Protein product: CANPDRSNNSPLHF.